The 25 T cell receptor beta chains given below trace back to one sample, sequenced in a study of T cell clonotyping in hematopoietic cell transplantation. This table comes from immunoSEQ multiplex PCR, and its TCRdb copy is limited to in-frame clones, with some not included. The data show 45,000 or so clones, about four fifths seen once. Time point here: recipient sample about 28 days before transplant, after cytoreduction. The sample was peripheral blood mononuclear cells, taken before stem cell transplant. The receptor set was obtained from a man between 60 and 70 years old with myelodysplastic syndrome. Some clones in this sample may be carry-over from other donors' samples.

The chain links TRBV9 to TRBJ1-4, with D perhaps TRBD1 (5 bases). CDR3 length equals 15 residues. V lost 0 bases and J 4 bases, leaving 10 bases between the germline ends. Germline V gene lookup returns CDR1 SGDLS and CDR2 YYNGEE. The CDR3 here is CASSVDRGDNEKLFF. The CDR3 DNA sequence: TGTGCCAGCAGCGTAGATCGGGGGGATAATGAAAAACTGTTTTTT.

V gene TRBV11-2 combines with J gene TRBJ2-7, with a tentative D call TRBD1 (6 bases). The germline CDR1 and CDR2 sequences are SGHAT and FQNNGV. The germline V and J ends were trimmed by 3 bases and 0 bases, with 12 bases remaining between them. The CDR3 has 15 residues. The chain's CDR3 is CASSFSDSISYEQYF. The CDR3 DNA reads as TGTGCCAGCAGCTTCTCGGACAGTATCTCCTACGAGCAGTACTTC.

This chain uses TRBV7-2 with TRBJ1-3; D is undetermined. The germline CDR1 and CDR2 sequences are SGHTA and FQGNSA. Deletions cut 6 bases from V and 0 bases from J, with 12 bases between. This CDR3 comprises 15 residues. CDR3 loop: CASSLTGSSGNTIYF. The CDR3 DNA sequence: TGTGCCAGCAGTCTTACGGGGTCCTCTGGAAACACCATATATTTT.

This clone was seen just once. V gene TRBV2 combines with J gene TRBJ1-6; 9 bases align to TRBD1. Trimming removed 6 bases from V and 5 bases from J; junction bases left unmatched: 5. The CDR3 is 15 residues long. CDR1 SNHLY and CDR2 FYNNEI come from the germline V gene. The CDR3 protein is CASSGQGPDNSPLHF. As DNA, the CDR3 is TGTGCCAGCAGCGGACAGGGGCCGGATAATTCACCCCTCCACTTT.

This rearrangement joins TRBV23-1 to TRBJ2-3; 11 positions agree with TRBD2. TRBV23-1 qualifies as an ORF whose function is uncertain. With V trimmed by 1 base and J by 4 bases, 10 bases remained unmatched. This CDR3 is built from 18 residues. DNA of the CDR3: TGCGCCAGCAGTCAATTGAATTGCGCTAGCGGGGGGCCAGATACGCAGTATTTT. It codes for CASSQLNCASGGPDTQYF.

The chain has TRBV6-5 and TRBJ1-2; the match to TRBD1 covers 7 bases. The CDR3 is 15 amino acids. V lost 2 bases and J lost 0; bases outside the gene matches: 3. Germline lookup yields CDR1 MNHEY and CDR2 SVGAGI. The CDR3 protein is CASSYHDRANYGYTF. CDR3 coding DNA: TGTGCCAGCAGTTACCATGACAGGGCTAACTATGGCTACACCTTC.

The J gene is TRBJ2-1, the V gene TRBV19; TRBD1 aligns across 9 bases. The junction had 11 bases not matched to a gene; V was cut back by 7 bases and J by 4 bases. Germline V gene data show CDR1 as LNHDA and CDR2 as SQIVND (reference sequence). The CDR3 is 16 amino acids. In DNA, the CDR3 is TGTGCCAGTACGGGATTCGGGACAGGGAGTTACAATGAGCAGTTCTTC. Protein product: CASTGFGTGSYNEQFF.

This chain links TRBV7-2 with TRBJ1-2; perhaps TRBD1 as D (5 bases). The V gene lost 5 bases and the J gene lost 4 bases, with 14 bases spanning the gap. The CDR3 totals 14 residues. CDR1 is SGHTA and CDR2 is FQGNSA in the germline V gene. CDR3 sequence: CASSDRDRPYGYTF. The CDR3 bases are TGTGCCAGCAGCGACCGGGACCGCCCCTATGGCTACACCTTC. The full variable domain, with the rest looked up from reference TRBV7-2 and TRBJ1-2, is GAGVSQSPSNKVTEKGKDVELRCDPISGHTALYWYRQSLGQGLEFLIYFQGNSAPDKSGLPSDRFSAERTGGSVSTLTIQRTQQEDSAVYLCASSDRDRPYGYTFGSGTRLTVV.

V usage is TRBV18 and J usage is TRBJ2-2, with TRBD2 matching 7 bases. Losses at the gene ends were 3 bases for V and 3 bases for J; bases not matched to a gene: 7. This CDR3 has 16 residues. Germline V gene lookup returns CDR1 KGHSH and CDR2 LQKENI. CDR3 coding DNA: TGTGCCAGCTCACCGCGCGGGGGATCGGACACCGGGGAGCTGTTTTTT. This translates into CASSPRGGSDTGELFF.

V is TRBV7-2 and J is TRBJ1-6; 7 positions agree with TRBD1. CDR1 is SGHTA and CDR2 is FQGNSA in the germline V gene. Trimming cost V 0 bases and J 7 bases; bases outside gene matches: 6. CDR3 length: 16 residues. This CDR3 is CASSLAVTGPNSPLHF. CDR3 DNA sequence: TGTGCCAGCAGCTTAGCGGTGACAGGGCCAAATTCACCCCTCCACTTT.

This chain uses TRBV28 with TRBJ1-3; possible D gene TRBD1, 5 bases. Per the germline V gene, CDR1 is MDHEN and CDR2 is SYDVKM. The germline V and J ends were trimmed by 1 base and 8 bases, with 9 bases remaining between them. This CDR3 has 13 residues. The CDR3 DNA reads as TGTGCCAGCAGTTTATCGGGAGGGGACACCATATATTTT. Translating gives CASSLSGGDTIYF.

This clone was seen only a few times. This chain uses TRBV28 with TRBJ2-7; tentatively, D is TRBD2 (5 bases). There are 15 residues in the CDR3. V lost 3 bases to trimming and J lost 4 bases, with 16 bases between them. Per germline, CDR1 MDHEN and CDR2 SYDVKM. The CDR3: CASSFSANSGYEQYF. The CDR3 DNA reads as TGTGCCAGCAGTTTTTCGGCTAACAGCGGATACGAGCAGTACTTC.

The V call is TRBV10-3, the J call TRBJ2-7; a possible D gene is TRBD2 (6 bases). CDR3 length: 11 residues. CDR1 is ENHRY, CDR2 SYGVKD, per germline. V was trimmed by 11 bases and J by 1 base, leaving 9 bases between them. CDR3 DNA sequence: TGTGCCTCGGGGGAGTCCTACGAGCAGTACTTC. This gives the protein CASGESYEQYF.

The J gene is TRBJ2-7, the V gene TRBV2; D remains ambiguous. With 2 bases removed from V and 3 bases from J, the gap between germline ends came to 5 bases. Germline V gene data show CDR1 as SNHLY and CDR2 as FYNNEI. The CDR3 loop spans 12 amino acids. The CDR3 DNA reads TGTGCCAGCAGTGAATCCAACTACGAGCAGTACTTC. It specifies CASSESNYEQYF.

The chain joins TRBV6-4 to TRBJ1-1, with TRBD1 as a possible D gene (6 bases). Germline V gene sequence: CDR1 MRHNA, CDR2 SNTAGT. V was shortened by 3 bases and J by 4 bases, with 9 bases between the two germline ends. The CDR3 sequence is 13 residues long. CDR3 sequence: CASSETQGTEAFF. The CDR3 region has the DNA TGTGCCAGCAGTGAGACACAGGGCACTGAAGCTTTCTTT.

The genes are TRBV28 and TRBJ1-2; D is uncertain. CDR1 is MDHEN and CDR2 is SYDVKM in the germline V gene. This CDR3 contains 15 residues. Trimming took off 7 bases at V and 2 bases at J, with 17 bases between the two ends. The CDR3 region is CASTPPFWRNYGYTF. For the CDR3, the DNA is TGTGCCAGCACCCCGCCGTTTTGGAGAAACTATGGCTACACCTTC.

This clone was observed a handful of times. The CDR3 protein is CAISEVYEQYF. In nucleotides, the CDR3 is TGTGCCATCAGTGAGGTATACGAGCAGTACTTC. V usage is TRBV10-3 and J usage is TRBJ2-7, with D uncertain. Looked up from germline, CDR1 is ENHRY and CDR2 is SYGVKD. CDR3 length: 11 amino acids. V was pared by 2 bases and J by 4 bases, with 3 bases between.

The gene calls are TRBV4-3 and TRBJ1-2, with a weak D call TRBD1 (5 bases). This CDR3 is 18 amino acids long. Germline-derived CDR1 and CDR2 are LGHNA and YSLEER. Trimming cost V 3 bases and J 0 bases, with 20 bases left between them. As DNA, the CDR3 is TGCGCCAGCAGCCAGGGGTCCCGGGACGGGGGGTCTAACTATGGCTACACCTTC. Its protein product is CASSQGSRDGGSNYGYTF.

The chain links TRBV10-3 to TRBJ1-2, with 8 bases identical to TRBD1. The germline V gene encodes CDR1 ENHRY and CDR2 SYGVKD. V lost 6 bases and J lost 7; bases outside the gene matches: 16. This CDR3 is 16 amino acids long. CDR3 protein: CAISFNGQGALAGYTF. The DNA of the CDR3 is TGTGCCATCAGCTTCAACGGGCAGGGGGCTCTGGCTGGCTACACCTTC.

The chain couples TRBV4-2 to TRBJ2-2; TRBD2 is a possible D gene (6 bases). Germline V gives CDR1 LGHNA, CDR2 YNFKEQ. With 0 bases removed from V and 6 bases from J, the gap between germline ends came to 11 bases. CDR3 length: 15 amino acids. CDR3 sequence: CASSQDLTGAGELFF. In DNA, the CDR3 is TGTGCCAGCAGCCAAGATCTGACGGGGGCCGGGGAGCTGTTTTTT.

The count of this clone is one. The V call is TRBV6-1, the J call TRBJ2-5, with a possible D match to TRBD1 (6 bases). This CDR3 is built from 17 residues. CDR1 is MNHNS, CDR2 SASEGT, per germline. With 0 bases removed from V and 1 base from J, the gap between germline ends came to 15 bases. In nucleotides, the CDR3 is TGTGCCAGCAGTGAAGCGCCGCAGGGGAGTTCCCAAGAGACCCAGTACTTC. Translating gives CASSEAPQGSSQETQYF.

The rearrangement uses TRBV2 and TRBJ2-5, with TRBD2 matching over 8 bases. The ends lost 7 bases at V and 5 bases at J; junction bases unmatched: 15. Germline V gene data show CDR1 as SNHLY and CDR2 as FYNNEI. The CDR3 has 16 residues. In nucleotides, the CDR3 is TGTGCCAGCATGGAGAACAGCGGGGGCAGTTGGGAGACCCAGTACTTC. It translates to CASMENSGGSWETQYF.

The chain recombines TRBV19 with TRBJ1-6; no clear D gene. CDR3 length: 17 residues. Trimming shortened V by 5 bases and J by 0 bases, and 14 bases separated the two germline ends. Per the germline V gene, CDR1 is LNHDA and CDR2 is SQIVND (reference sequence). CDR3 loop: CASSERTQSSYNSPLHF. The CDR3 DNA sequence: TGTGCCAGTAGTGAGAGGACGCAAAGCTCCTATAATTCACCCCTCCACTTT. The variable domain in full, with the rest retrieved from reference TRBV19 and TRBJ1-6, is DGGITQSPKYLFRKEGQNVTLSCEQNLNHDAMYWYRQDPGQGLRLIYYSQIVNDFQKGDIAEGYSVSREKKESFPLTVTSAQKNPTAFYLCASSERTQSSYNSPLHFGNGTRLTVT.

This clone has only a few counts. The chain combines TRBV11-2 with TRBJ2-7; 8 bases agree with TRBD1. The germline CDR1 and CDR2 sequences are SGHAT and FQNNGV. J lost 2 bases, V lost 6 bases, and 3 bases had no gene match. The CDR3 is 13 residues long. The CDR3 nucleotides read TGTGCCAGCAGACCGACAGGGGCCTACGAGCAGTACTTC. This gives the protein CASRPTGAYEQYF. Full variable domain (missing parts from reference TRBV11-2 and TRBJ2-7): EAGVAQSPRYKIIEKRQSVAFWCNPISGHATLYWYQQILGQGPKLLIQFQNNGVVDDSQLPKDRFSAERLKGVDSTLKIQPAKLEDSAVYLCASRPTGAYEQYFGPGTRLTVT.

This chain joins TRBV5-6 and TRBJ1-2; TRBD1 is a possible D gene (6 bases). There are 17 residues in the CDR3. Trimming cost V 4 bases and J 4 bases, with 23 bases left between them. Germline-derived CDR1 and CDR2 are SGHDT and YYEEEE. The CDR3 sequence: CASSIRTVIQPIYGYTF. In DNA, the CDR3 is TGTGCCAGCAGCATTAGGACAGTGATACAACCCATCTATGGCTACACCTTC. The variable domain in full, with the rest retrieved from reference TRBV5-6 and TRBJ1-2, is DAGVTQSPTHLIKTRGQQVTLRCSPKSGHDTVSWYQQALGQGPQFIFQYYEEEERQRGNFPDRFSGHQFPNYSSELNVNALLLGDSALYLCASSIRTVIQPIYGYTFGSGTRLTVV.